Below, 13 T cell receptor beta chains from the same sample are listed, as sequenced in a study of radiotherapy plus CTLA-4 blockade in lung cancer. Sequenced by immunoSEQ multiplex PCR; TCRdb stores in-frame clones only, minus some. The repertoire holds roughly 50,000 clones, with approximately 84% as singletons. Sequences were derived from peripheral blood, sampled from a patient treated with radiotherapy plus ipilimumab. The receptors were sampled from a human donor with non-small cell lung cancer whose response to radiotherapy plus ipilimumab could not be evaluated.

This clone came up once. V and J are TRBV7-8 and TRBJ2-7; D gene ambiguous. V was shortened by 1 base and J by 0 bases, with 7 bases between the two germline ends. The CDR3 is made up of 14 amino acids. Germline CDR1 SGHVS, CDR2 FQNEAQ. The CDR3 here is CASSLVFSSYEQYF. The CDR3 bases are TGTGCCAGCAGCTTAGTGTTCAGCTCCTACGAGCAGTACTTC.

As to this clone: A junction end diverges from the germline sequence, so it may reflect a read error. The J gene is TRBJ2-7, the V gene TRBV5-3; 11 bases agree with TRBD2. TRBV5-3 is classed as an ORF, of uncertain function. This CDR3 is 15 amino acids long. CDR3 sequence reads: CASSFTSGSYDEQYF. Here the CDR3 DNA reads TGTGCCAGCAGCTTTACTAGCGGGAGTTACGACGAGCAGTACTTC.

The V and J genes are TRBV5-1 and TRBJ2-3; 9 bases agree with TRBD1. V was pared by 4 bases and J by 5 bases, with 8 bases of the junction left unmatched. Germline CDR1 is SGHRS and CDR2 is YFSETQ. This CDR3 has 15 residues. In DNA, the CDR3 is TGCGCCAGCAGCGATTCGGACAGGGGTATAGATACGCAGTATTTT. This gives the protein CASSDSDRGIDTQYF.

This clone appeared a single time. The CDR3 DNA sequence: TGTGCCAGCACGAACCTGAAGGGACAGGGATCCAGGACCCAGCATTTT. Encoded protein: CASTNLKGQGSRTQHF. The rearrangement joins TRBV7-8 to TRBJ1-5; TRBD1 matches 9 bases. The CDR3 totals 16 residues. The germline gives CDR1 SGHVS, CDR2 FQNEAQ. Unmatched junction bases numbered 18, after V lost 7 bases and J lost 11 bases.

The chain joins TRBV7-9 to TRBJ2-5; TRBD1 might be the D (5 bases). Deletions cut 5 bases from V and 5 bases from J, with 12 bases between. This CDR3 has 13 amino acids. Per germline, CDR1 SEHNR and CDR2 FQNEAQ (reference sequence). The CDR3 nucleotides read TGTGCCAGCAGCAATCAGGGATGGGAGACCCAGTACTTC. This encodes CASSNQGWETQYF.

The rearrangement links TRBV28 to TRBJ2-7; D is unclear. V was clipped by 5 bases and J by 6 bases, with 11 bases between them. The CDR3 length is 12 residues. Germline CDR1 reads MDHEN; CDR2 reads SYDVKM. CDR3 amino acids: CASSPLRLEQYF. The CDR3 nucleotides read TGTGCCAGCAGTCCCCTGAGGCTCGAGCAGTACTTC.

The chain joins TRBV5-1 to TRBJ2-3; D is uncertain. The CDR3 runs to 15 residues. The V end was cut by 0 bases, the J end by 1 base, with 9 bases between. Germline V gene data show CDR1 as SGHRS and CDR2 as YFSETQ. CDR3 sequence (DNA): TGCGCCAGCAGCTTGGTGAACACCCGCACAGATACGCAGTATTTT. Translation: CASSLVNTRTDTQYF. Based on the CDR3 plus reference TRBV5-1 and TRBJ2-3, the full variable domain is KAGVTQTPRYLIKTRGQQVTLSCSPISGHRSVSWYQQTPGQGLQFLFEYFSETQRNKGNFPGRFSGRQFSNSRSEMNVSTLELGDSALYLCASSLVNTRTDTQYFGPGTRLTVL.

Here the CDR3 DNA reads TGTGCCAGCACCCAGGGAAAAGGAGGCTACACCTTC. Protein product: CASTQGKGGYTF. The chain combines TRBV6-5 with TRBJ1-2; TRBD1 might be the D (5 bases). There are 12 residues in the CDR3. Germline V gene sequence: CDR1 MNHEY, CDR2 SVGAGI. V gave up 7 bases and J gave up 8 bases, with 14 bases separating them.

This chain connects TRBV7-9 to TRBJ2-3, with 7 bases fitting TRBD1. The germline V gene encodes CDR1 SEHNR and CDR2 FQNEAQ (reference sequence). This CDR3 has 12 amino acids. Trimming removed 3 bases from V and 9 bases from J; junction bases left unmatched: 3. CDR3 protein: CASSFDRATQYF. The CDR3 nucleotides are TGTGCCAGCAGCTTTGACAGGGCGACGCAGTATTTT.

The chain links TRBV4-3 to TRBJ1-2; 9 bases are a match to TRBD1. The trim removed 4 bases at V and 4 bases at J, leaving 7 bases unmatched. CDR1 and CDR2 (germline): LGHNA, YSLEER. CDR3 size: 15 residues. The CDR3 bases are TGCGCCAGCAGCCTCGGTGAGGGACAGGGCTATGGCTACACCTTC. Its translation: CASSLGEGQGYGYTF.

The chain uses TRBV6-5 and TRBJ1-2, with 9 positions matching TRBD1. Trimming cost V 6 bases and J 8 bases; bases outside gene matches: 10. Germline V lookup: CDR1 MNHEY, CDR2 SVGAGI. CDR3 length equals 14 residues. CDR3 nucleotides: TGTGCCAGCAGCCTGGGACAGGGCCTCGGAGGCTACACCTTC. This gives the protein CASSLGQGLGGYTF.

The sample holds a few counts of this clone. The chain is built from TRBV5-4 and TRBJ2-2; 8 bases agree with TRBD2. Unmatched junction bases numbered 6, after V lost 6 bases and J lost 2 bases. CDR3 length equals 15 residues. Germline V lookup: CDR1 SGHNT, CDR2 YYREEE (reference sequence). The CDR3 coding sequence is TGTGCCAGCAACAGCGGGGGTCGTAACACCGGGGAGCTGTTTTTT. Translation gives CASNSGGRNTGELFF.

This chain joins TRBV28 and TRBJ1-2, with TRBD1 matching 7 bases. Trimming took 6 bases from V and 6 from J; bases not matched to a gene: 16. CDR3 length: 16 amino acids. Germline-derived CDR1 and CDR2 are MDHEN and SYDVKM. CDR3 loop: CASSSLGQKGLNGYTF. In nucleotides, the CDR3 is TGTGCCAGCAGCTCCCTGGGACAGAAGGGATTGAATGGCTACACCTTC.